One sample yielded the 10 T cell receptor beta chains listed below, sequenced in a study of blood T cell repertoires in COVID-19. Profiling relied on immunoSEQ multiplex PCR, and the TCRdb table lists in-frame clones only, not all of them. The sample lists 350,000 or so clones; more than 90% were seen once. Input material: PBMCs or T cells enriched from blood (not recorded which). The receptors shown here come from a woman aged 25 to 39 who had recovered from COVID-19.

The chain carries TRBV7-2 and TRBJ2-7; 8 nucleotides match TRBD2. V lost 3 bases, J lost 3 bases, and 4 bases stayed unmatched. CDR1 SGHTA and CDR2 FQGNSA come from the germline V gene. This CDR3 contains 14 residues. The CDR3 reads CASSFRTSSYEQYF. CDR3 DNA sequence: TGTGCCAGCAGCTTTCGGACTAGCAGCTACGAGCAGTACTTC. The whole variable domain, filled in from reference TRBV7-2 and TRBJ2-7, reads GAGVSQSPSNKVTEKGKDVELRCDPISGHTALYWYRQSLGQGLEFLIYFQGNSAPDKSGLPSDRFSAERTGGSVSTLTIQRTQQEDSAVYLCASSFRTSSYEQYFGPGTRLTVT.

V usage is TRBV30 and J usage is TRBJ2-5, with 9 nucleotides matching TRBD2. Trimming at V came to 3 bases and at J to 5 bases, leaving 7 bases not matched to a gene. The CDR3 loop spans 14 amino acids. CDR1 and CDR2 from the germline V gene are GTSNPN and SVGIG (reference sequence). In DNA, the CDR3 is TGTGCCTGGAGGCTAGCGGGGTCCGGGGAGACCCAGTACTTC. Its protein is CAWRLAGSGETQYF. Full variable domain (outside the CDR3, taken from reference TRBV30 and TRBJ2-5): SQTIHQWPATLVQPVGSPLSLECTVEGTSNPNLYWYRQAAGRGLQLLFYSVGIGQISSEVPQNLSASRPQDRQFILSSKKLLLSDSGFYLCAWRLAGSGETQYFGPGTRLLVL.

The chain links TRBV7-2 to TRBJ2-1; D possibly corresponds to TRBD2 (7 bases). Germline CDR1 and CDR2: SGHTA and FQGNSA. The V end was cut by 4 bases, the J end by 7 bases, with 11 bases between. This CDR3 contains 13 residues. CDR3 in amino acids: CASSYRGGNEQFF. DNA for the CDR3: TGTGCCAGCAGCTATAGGGGGGGAAATGAGCAGTTCTTC.

The CDR3 nucleotides read TGTGCCAGCAGCTTAGCGGTTGTCGGAGCTAACTATGGCTACACCTTC. Protein sequence: CASSLAVVGANYGYTF. The chain links TRBV7-8 to TRBJ1-2; D call uncertain. The CDR3 sequence is 16 residues long. Trimming left V 0 bases short and J 0 bases short, with 11 bases between. Germline-derived CDR1 and CDR2 are SGHVS and FQNEAQ.

This chain joins TRBV28 and TRBJ1-1, with D possibly matching TRBD1 (6 bases). Germline-derived CDR1 and CDR2 are MDHEN and SYDVKM. V lost 4 bases, J lost 7 bases, and 10 bases lay in between. CDR3 size: 12 residues. The CDR3 nucleotides are TGTGCCAGCAGTTCAGGGGAAATTGAAGCTTTCTTT. It codes for CASSSGEIEAFF.

The chain joins TRBV18 to TRBJ2-7, with 8 positions matching TRBD1. The V segment lost 5 bases and the J segment 6 bases; nucleotides outside the gene matches: 3. CDR3 length: 12 amino acids. The germline V gene encodes CDR1 KGHSH and CDR2 LQKENI. The CDR3 bases are TGTGCCAGCTCAACGGGACAGGCCGAGCAGTACTTC. Translation: CASSTGQAEQYF.

The chain combines TRBV19 with TRBJ1-1, with D possibly being TRBD1 (6 bases). Germline CDR1 LNHDA, CDR2 SQIVND (reference sequence). The CDR3 is 14 amino acids. Trimming left V 5 bases short and J 1 base short, with 11 bases between. The CDR3 loop reads CASSQDSQNTEAFF. The CDR3 nucleotides read TGTGCCAGTAGTCAGGACAGCCAGAACACTGAAGCTTTCTTT.

V usage is TRBV6-6 and J usage is TRBJ1-3; D not resolved. Germline V CDR1 and CDR2: MNHNY, SVGAGI (reference sequence). V lost 0 bases, J lost 0 bases, and 9 bases lay in between. This CDR3 has 16 residues. The CDR3 loop is CASSYSFYSSGNTIYF. The DNA for the CDR3 is TGTGCCAGCAGTTACTCATTTTACAGCTCTGGAAACACCATATATTTT.

The rearrangement uses TRBV4-1 and TRBJ2-3; 7 bases fit TRBD2. Unmatched junction bases numbered 10, after V lost 2 bases and J lost 5 bases. Germline-derived CDR1 and CDR2 are MGHRA and YSYEKL. CDR3 size: 16 residues. CDR3: CASSQPGGGARDTQYF. CDR3 sequence (DNA): TGCGCCAGCAGCCAACCGGGAGGAGGGGCCAGAGATACGCAGTATTTT.

Here the CDR3 DNA reads TGTGCCAGCAACCCTTTCGTGGGGCGCGATAATGAAAAACTGTTTTTT. Translating gives CASNPFVGRDNEKLFF. This sequence joins TRBV4-2 and TRBJ1-4; D might be TRBD1 (5 bases). Looked up from germline, CDR1 is LGHNA and CDR2 is YNFKEQ. The V gene lost 7 bases and the J gene lost 4 bases, with 19 bases spanning the gap. The CDR3 runs to 16 residues.